The sequence of this T cell receptor beta chain was determined in a study of control samples from healthy donors and cancer patients. Assay used: immunoSEQ multiplex PCR; TCRdb lists only in-frame clones, some missing. The repertoire has 65,000 to 90,000 clones, more than 70% of them found once; the top ten carry 20% to 25%. The CDR3 contains 18 residues. Trimming took off 5 bases at V and 0 bases at J, with 23 bases between the two ends. CDR1 is SGHRS, CDR2 YFSETQ, per germline. J is TRBJ1-2 and V is TRBV5-1; D possibly corresponds to TRBD1 (6 bases). The clonotype originates from a man aged 50 to 59 in good health. The sample comprised blood. The CDR3 reads CASSFDLFGQFSNYGYTF. CDR3 in DNA: TGCGCCAGCAGTTTCGATTTATTTGGACAGTTTTCTAACTATGGCTACACCTTC.